A single sample gave rise to the 23 T cell receptor beta chains below, sequenced in a study of blood T cells in healthy people across ages. Primed by a sample-barcoded 5' primer and a J-beta primer mix, a second PCR proceeded for about 6 to 11 cycles. From the 5' RACE reads, TCRdb called clonotypes with MiXCR, one entry per CDR3 protein. This sample has roughly 1,000,000 distinct CDR3 sequences; under 30% occur once, and the top ten carry about 0.69%. This sample was shared with a second study, whose subject was T cells of mothers and their children.

Sequenced sample: blood. These TCRs come from a girl aged 2-10 years in good health.

This sequence joins TRBV4-3 and TRBJ1-4; 10 positions match TRBD1. In germline, CDR1 is LGHNA, CDR2 YSLEER. J gave up 8 bases and V 3 bases, and 6 bases lay outside the gene matches. This CDR3 is 15 amino acids long. This chain's CDR3 is CASSHTETGGEKLFF. The CDR3 nucleotides read TGCGCCAGCAGCCATACCGAGACAGGGGGCGAAAAACTGTTTTTT.

This chain links TRBV3-1 with TRBJ1-1; a weak D match, TRBD1 (5 bases). The CDR3 totals 14 residues. V was trimmed by 4 bases and J by 5 bases, leaving 14 bases between them. The germline V gene has CDR1 LGHDT and CDR2 YNNKEL (reference sequence). CDR3 nucleotides: TGTGCCAGCAGCCCCATGGGGTCAGGGACTGAAGCTTTCTTT. It specifies CASSPMGSGTEAFF.

The chain uses TRBV29-1 and TRBJ2-5; TRBD2 agrees at 11 bases. CDR1 is SQVTM and CDR2 is ANQGSEA in the germline V gene. The CDR3 sequence is 15 residues long. The V gene end was trimmed by 7 bases and the J gene end by 0 bases; junction bases not matched to a gene: 7. In DNA, the CDR3 is TGCAGCGCTCTAAGACTAGCGGGGTACCAAGAGACCCAGTACTTC. Its translation is CSALRLAGYQETQYF.

This clonotype showed up just a few times. Here the CDR3 reads CASSLLAGDPYNEQFF. The CDR3 DNA reads as TGTGCCAGCAGCTTGCTAGCGGGGGACCCTTACAATGAGCAGTTCTTC. The rearrangement joins TRBV7-9 to TRBJ2-1, with 10 nucleotides matching TRBD2. CDR1 and CDR2 from the germline V gene are SEHNR and FQNEAQ (reference sequence). V trimming: 3 bases; J trimming: 4 bases; junction bases outside the gene matches: 6. The CDR3 consists of 16 residues.

This chain connects TRBV12-3 or TRBV12-4 to TRBJ1-1, with a weak D call TRBD1 (5 bases). The V and J ends lost 4 bases and 4 bases respectively, with 10 bases between them. The CDR3 sequence is 13 residues long. In nucleotides, the CDR3 is TGTGCCAGCAGTTATCAGGGAGTCACTGAAGCTTTCTTT. Its translation is CASSYQGVTEAFF.

V is TRBV29-1 and J is TRBJ1-1, with TRBD1 matching over 10 bases. V trimming: 3 bases; J trimming: 0 bases; junction bases outside the gene matches: 4. The CDR3 is made up of 15 amino acids. In germline, CDR1 is SQVTM, CDR2 ANQGSEA. For the CDR3, the DNA is TGCAGCGTTGAGGGGACAGGGGCCATGAACACTGAAGCTTTCTTT. This encodes CSVEGTGAMNTEAFF.

The chain combines TRBV20-1 with TRBJ2-1; 9 bases line up with TRBD2. Germline-derived CDR1 and CDR2 are DFQATT and SNEGSKA (reference sequence). V was clipped by 7 bases and J by 0 bases; unmatched bases: 7. This CDR3 contains 15 residues. The CDR3 DNA sequence: TGCAGTGTTGAGCGGGGGGCTATCTCCTACAATGAGCAGTTCTTC. It encodes CSVERGAISYNEQFF.

V and J are TRBV7-2 and TRBJ2-5, with D uncertain. Trimming took off 0 bases at V and 2 bases at J, with 7 bases between the two ends. The length of the CDR3 is 14 residues. Germline V lookup: CDR1 SGHTA, CDR2 FQGNSA. CDR3 coding DNA: TGTGCCAGCAGCTTAGCAGTCTTTCAAGAGACCCAGTACTTC. Encoded protein: CASSLAVFQETQYF.

This chain uses TRBV20-1 with TRBJ2-4; unclear D gene. With 0 bases removed from V and 9 bases from J, the gap between germline ends came to 21 bases. Germline V gene data show CDR1 as DFQATT and CDR2 as SNEGSKA (reference sequence). This CDR3 comprises 16 residues. This CDR3 reads CSARDSDWVRATIQYF. The CDR3 DNA reads as TGCAGTGCTAGAGATAGTGACTGGGTACGGGCAACCATTCAGTACTTC.

V and J are TRBV29-1 and TRBJ1-4; weak D call: TRBD1 (5 bases). The CDR3 contains 14 residues. Germline CDR1 and CDR2: SQVTM and ANQGSEA. Trimming took 3 bases from V and 5 from J, leaving 13 bases between them. CDR3 amino acids: CSVDSARANEKLFF. Here the CDR3 DNA reads TGCAGCGTTGATTCCGCCAGGGCCAATGAAAAACTGTTTTTT.

The V gene is TRBV5-1, the J gene TRBJ2-5, with TRBD2 identical over 9 bases. V dropped 3 bases and J dropped 2; count of bases not matched to a gene: 8. The CDR3 loop spans 16 amino acids. Germline V gene lookup returns CDR1 SGHRS and CDR2 YFSETQ. The CDR3 DNA reads TGCGCCAGCAGCTGGAGATGGACTAGCGCGCAAGAGACCCAGTACTTC. Its translation is CASSWRWTSAQETQYF. Variable domain in full (rest from reference TRBV5-1 and TRBJ2-5): KAGVTQTPRYLIKTRGQQVTLSCSPISGHRSVSWYQQTPGQGLQFLFEYFSETQRNKGNFPGRFSGRQFSNSRSEMNVSTLELGDSALYLCASSWRWTSAQETQYFGPGTRLLVL.

The chain links TRBV7-3 to TRBJ2-5; D is unclear. V was trimmed by 1 base and J by 4 bases, leaving 13 bases between them. Germline V gene data show CDR1 as SGHTA and CDR2 as FQGTGA. This CDR3 is 15 amino acids long. DNA for the CDR3: TGTGCCAGCAGCTTAAATACGGGCCTAGGAGAGACCCAGTACTTC. Its translation is CASSLNTGLGETQYF.

The chain employs TRBV19 and TRBJ2-7; tentative D call: TRBD2 (5 bases). Trimming took off 6 bases at V and 3 bases at J, with 12 bases between the two ends. The CDR3 has 13 residues. Germline loops: CDR1 LNHDA, CDR2 SQIVND (reference sequence). CDR3 protein: CASSYGLIYEQYF. Written as DNA, the CDR3 is TGTGCCAGTAGCTACGGACTGATCTACGAGCAGTACTTC.

The chain recombines TRBV10-3 with TRBJ1-2; D unresolved. The V end was cut by 8 bases, the J end by 9 bases, with 10 bases between. The CDR3 is 10 residues long. The germline V gene has CDR1 ENHRY and CDR2 SYGVKD. The CDR3 DNA reads TGTGCCATCTATGCTGTGAGCTACACCTTC. This sequence encodes CAIYAVSYTF.

This chain connects TRBV4-3 to TRBJ2-2; D gene unclear. This CDR3 region has 15 residues. The V gene's germline CDR1 is LGHNA and CDR2 YSLEER. V shed 3 bases and J shed 6 bases, with 14 bases lying between them. The CDR3: CASSQDPLVPGELFF. As DNA, the CDR3 is TGCGCCAGCAGCCAGGACCCCCTGGTCCCCGGGGAGCTGTTTTTT.

The chain combines TRBV29-1 with TRBJ1-5; 9 bases align to TRBD1. The CDR3 sequence is 13 residues long. The ends lost 5 bases at V and 7 bases at J; junction bases unmatched: 6. Germline loops: CDR1 SQVTM, CDR2 ANQGSEA. The CDR3 DNA is TGCAGCGTTTCTACAGGGGGCGAACAGCCCCAGCATTTT. This sequence encodes CSVSTGGEQPQHF.

V is TRBV13 and J is TRBJ1-1; no reliable D call. In germline, CDR1 is PRHDT, CDR2 FYEKMQ (reference sequence). This CDR3 has 13 amino acids. The germline V and J ends were trimmed by 8 bases and 4 bases, with 14 bases remaining between them. For the CDR3, the DNA is TGTGCCAGCTATCCTATCCCGGGCACTGAAGCTTTCTTT. As protein: CASYPIPGTEAFF.

This clonotype was seen a handful of times. V usage is TRBV7-9 and J usage is TRBJ1-1; 8 positions match TRBD1. This CDR3 has 15 amino acids. Germline V gene sequence: CDR1 SEHNR, CDR2 FQNEAQ (reference sequence). The V and J ends lost 4 bases and 3 bases, in that order; junction bases with no gene match: 7. The CDR3 loop reads CASSSPGGGDTEAFF. CDR3 DNA: TGTGCCAGCAGCTCTCCAGGGGGCGGGGACACTGAAGCTTTCTTT.

The chain couples TRBV7-9 to TRBJ2-1, with 12 bases fitting TRBD2. Germline assignment: CDR1 SEHNR and CDR2 FQNEAQ (reference sequence). V was clipped by 6 bases and J by 0 bases; unmatched bases: 12. This CDR3 is 19 amino acids long. The CDR3: CASSPPWTSGNSSYNEQFF. The CDR3, as DNA: TGTGCCAGCAGTCCACCGTGGACTAGCGGGAATAGCTCCTACAATGAGCAGTTCTTC.

In its sample, this clonotype was seen a few times. The chain is built from TRBV27 and TRBJ2-1; D is ambiguous. V dropped 6 bases and J dropped 14 bases, with 17 bases sitting between them. Germline CDR1 reads MNHEY; CDR2 reads SMNVEV (reference sequence). This CDR3 region has 12 residues. Here the CDR3 reads CASSPGPEKEFF. DNA of the CDR3: TGTGCCAGCAGCCCGGGCCCAGAAAAGGAGTTCTTC.

The chain combines TRBV28 with TRBJ1-5; no clear D. The V gene's germline CDR1 is MDHEN and CDR2 SYDVKM. Trimming left V 6 bases short and J 4 bases short, with 16 bases between. This CDR3 has 15 amino acids. The CDR3 sequence: CASRQRGLLNQPQHF. In DNA form, the CDR3 reads TGTGCCAGCAGGCAGAGAGGTCTACTAAATCAGCCCCAGCATTTT.

V gene TRBV27 combines with J gene TRBJ2-5; 10 nucleotides align to TRBD2. There are 14 residues in the CDR3. J was trimmed by 6 bases and V by 4 bases; bases with no gene match: 5. Per the germline V gene, CDR1 is MNHEY and CDR2 is SMNVEV (reference sequence). In DNA form, the CDR3 reads TGTGCCAGCAGTTCGGGACTAGCGTTGAAGACCCAGTACTTC. The encoded protein is CASSSGLALKTQYF.

This clonotype was seen a few times. J is TRBJ1-1 and V is TRBV7-3; TRBD1 is a possible D gene (5 bases). CDR3 length equals 13 residues. The germline V and J ends were trimmed by 6 bases and 6 bases, with 14 bases remaining between them. Germline V CDR1 and CDR2: SGHTA, FQGTGA. This CDR3 is CASRAPGGAEAFF. The CDR3, as DNA: TGTGCCAGCAGAGCTCCCGGGGGTGCTGAAGCTTTCTTT.